These 8 T cell receptor beta chains were sequenced from one sample in a study of radiation and T cells in renal cell carcinoma (dated by TCRdb to 2020 to 2022). The library was prepared using the immunoSEQ multiplex PCR assay. The immuneACCESS repertoire file appears here via TCRdb, limited to in-frame rearrangements. These files lack a portion of the clones; in checked studies, under half of the deficit traces to unresolved V genes, and the cause of the others is not known. The sample profile shows about 150,000 clones; 75% to 90% of them were found once. The biggest ten clones account for over 15% of the sample. The time point label of this sample denotes: blood 4 weeks post-SBRT, at nephrectomy. This sample's treatment or condition label indicates: 15 Gy SBRT to primary tumor, nephrectomy 4 weeks later. The source was blood, collected from a patient whose treatment included radiotherapy and nephrectomy. Every receptor here comes from a woman aged 45-59 years with renal cell carcinoma.

The rearrangement links TRBV25-1 to TRBJ1-2, with 8 bases identical to TRBD1. The CDR3 spans 12 residues. V trimming: 4 bases; J trimming: 8 bases; junction bases outside the gene matches: 3. Germline lookup yields CDR1 MGHDK and CDR2 SYGVNS. In DNA form, the CDR3 reads TGTGCCAGCAGTGTACAGGGGGACGGCTACACCTTC. It codes for CASSVQGDGYTF.

The genes are TRBV5-4 and TRBJ1-2; D is unclear. The germline V gene has CDR1 SGHNT and CDR2 YYREEE (reference sequence). CDR3 length: 12 amino acids. The V and J ends lost 3 bases and 5 bases respectively, with 8 bases between them. CDR3 sequence (DNA): TGTGCCAGCAGCTCAATCGGGTATGGCTACACCTTC. Amino acids: CASSSIGYGYTF.

This chain uses TRBV7-2 with TRBJ1-2; TRBD1 is a possible D gene (6 bases). The germline CDR1 and CDR2 sequences are SGHTA and FQGNSA. The CDR3 is 14 residues long. Trimming pared 6 bases from V and 8 bases from J, leaving 19 bases between. The CDR3 DNA follows: TGTGCCAGCAGGCCGGGGGGCCCCTTTAGGGGCTACACCTTC. It yields the protein CASRPGGPFRGYTF. Complete variable domain (other parts from reference TRBV7-2 and TRBJ1-2): GAGVSQSPSNKVTEKGKDVELRCDPISGHTALYWYRQSLGQGLEFLIYFQGNSAPDKSGLPSDRFSAERTGGSVSTLTIQRTQQEDSAVYLCASRPGGPFRGYTFGSGTRLTVV.

This chain connects TRBV27 to TRBJ2-1, with 10 bases lining up with TRBD1. This CDR3 spans 15 amino acids. Losses at the gene ends were 6 bases for V and 5 bases for J; bases not matched to a gene: 7. Germline CDR1 is MNHEY and CDR2 is SMNVEV (reference sequence). CDR3 region: CASRTGTGDHNEQFF. CDR3 in DNA: TGTGCCAGCAGGACAGGGACAGGGGACCACAATGAGCAGTTCTTC.

The chain uses TRBV5-1 and TRBJ1-3; no definite D call. The CDR3 is 17 amino acids. Between the trimmed V and J ends, which lost 1 base and 0 bases, there was a span of 14 bases. The V gene's germline CDR1 is SGHRS and CDR2 YFSETQ. For the CDR3, the DNA is TGCGCCAGCAGCTTGAATTCTATGGCGACCTCTGGAAACACCATATATTTT. As protein: CASSLNSMATSGNTIYF. Full variable domain (remainder filled in from reference TRBV5-1 and TRBJ1-3): KAGVTQTPRYLIKTRGQQVTLSCSPISGHRSVSWYQQTPGQGLQFLFEYFSETQRNKGNFPGRFSGRQFSNSRSEMNVSTLELGDSALYLCASSLNSMATSGNTIYFGEGSWLTVV.

This chain uses TRBV25-1 with TRBJ2-2, with 9 nucleotides matching TRBD1. V shed 5 bases and J 4 bases; nucleotides not matched to a gene: 5. Per germline, CDR1 MGHDK and CDR2 SYGVNS. This CDR3 has 15 residues. The CDR3: CASSRDRVGTGELFF. The CDR3 nucleotides read TGTGCCAGCAGTCGGGACAGGGTCGGCACCGGGGAGCTGTTTTTT. Drawing the rest from reference TRBV25-1 and TRBJ2-2, the complete variable domain is EADIYQTPRYLVIGTGKKITLECSQTMGHDKMYWYQQDPGMELHLIHYSYGVNSTEKGDLSSESTVSRIRTEHFPLTLESARPSHTSQYLCASSRDRVGTGELFFGEGSRLTVL.

This chain links TRBV9 with TRBJ2-2; perhaps TRBD2 as D (6 bases). Germline V gene sequence: CDR1 SGDLS, CDR2 YYNGEE. CDR3 length: 17 amino acids. The V and J ends lost 0 bases and 8 bases respectively, with 20 bases between them. Written as DNA, the CDR3 is TGTGCCAGCAGCGTAGAAGGTGTGGGACTCTCAACGGGGGAGCTGTTTTTT. Protein: CASSVEGVGLSTGELFF.

The rearrangement uses TRBV6-5 and TRBJ1-2, with D possibly TRBD1 on 6 matching bases. The CDR3 spans 16 residues. Trimming stripped 2 bases from V and 4 bases from J, with 17 bases between. Germline V gene lookup returns CDR1 MNHEY and CDR2 SVGAGI. The CDR3 nucleotides are TGTGCCAGCAGTTACCTTGGACAGCGACAACTCTATGGCTACACCTTC. This encodes CASSYLGQRQLYGYTF.